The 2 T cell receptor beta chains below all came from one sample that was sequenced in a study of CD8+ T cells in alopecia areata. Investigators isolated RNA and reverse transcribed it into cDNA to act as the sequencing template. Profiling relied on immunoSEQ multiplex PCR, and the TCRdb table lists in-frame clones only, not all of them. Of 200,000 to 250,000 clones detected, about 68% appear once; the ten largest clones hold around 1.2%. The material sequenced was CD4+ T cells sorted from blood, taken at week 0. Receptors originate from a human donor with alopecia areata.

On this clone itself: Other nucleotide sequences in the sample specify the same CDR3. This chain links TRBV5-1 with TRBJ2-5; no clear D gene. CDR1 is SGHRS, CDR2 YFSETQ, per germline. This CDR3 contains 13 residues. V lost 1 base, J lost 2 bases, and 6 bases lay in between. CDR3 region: CASSLSPQETQYF. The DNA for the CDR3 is TGCGCCAGCAGCTTGAGCCCGCAAGAGACCCAGTACTTC.

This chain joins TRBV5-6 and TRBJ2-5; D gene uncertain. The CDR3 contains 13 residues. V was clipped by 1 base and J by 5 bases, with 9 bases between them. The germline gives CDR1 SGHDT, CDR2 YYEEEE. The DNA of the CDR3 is TGTGCCAGCAGCTTGAATTACGGGGAGACCCAGTACTTC. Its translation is CASSLNYGETQYF. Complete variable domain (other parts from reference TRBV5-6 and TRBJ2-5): DAGVTQSPTHLIKTRGQQVTLRCSPKSGHDTVSWYQQALGQGPQFIFQYYEEEERQRGNFPDRFSGHQFPNYSSELNVNALLLGDSALYLCASSLNYGETQYFGPGTRLLVL.